This entry lists 6 T cell receptor beta chains sequenced from one sample in a study of blood T cell repertoires in COVID-19. The table came from immunoSEQ multiplex PCR; TCRdb's copy has only in-frame clones and leaves some out. The table shows some 99,000 clones, with 84% occurring only once. Specimen: peripheral blood. The receptors here all came from an elderly woman with active or convalescent COVID-19.

Here the CDR3 reads CASSQDVASIYNEQFF. CDR3 nucleotides: TGTGCCAGCAGCCAAGATGTTGCTAGTATCTACAATGAGCAGTTCTTC. The chain is built from TRBV4-2 and TRBJ2-1, with unresolved D. Trimming removed 0 bases from V and 3 bases from J, with 12 bases in between. Germline CDR1 reads LGHNA; CDR2 reads YNFKEQ. CDR3 size: 16 residues.

The chain has TRBV9 and TRBJ2-5; TRBD1 might be the D (6 bases). Germline lookup yields CDR1 SGDLS and CDR2 YYNGEE. The CDR3 length is 15 residues. Trimming took 4 bases from V and 1 from J, leaving 14 bases between them. In nucleotides, the CDR3 is TGTGCCAGCAGCCCCCTGGGGGCCTTCCAAGAGACCCAGTACTTC. This translates into CASSPLGAFQETQYF. Filled out from reference TRBV9 and TRBJ2-5, the complete variable domain reads DSGVTQTPKHLITATGQRVTLRCSPRSGDLSVYWYQQSLDQGLQFLIQYYNGEERAKGNILERFSAQQFPDLHSELNLSSLELGDSALYFCASSPLGAFQETQYFGPGTRLLVL.

The chain employs TRBV18 and TRBJ2-7; 13 positions agree with TRBD2. V lost 3 bases, J lost 3 bases, and 2 bases stayed unmatched. CDR1 is KGHSH and CDR2 is LQKENI in the germline V gene. The CDR3 consists of 15 residues. The CDR3 coding sequence is TGTGCCAGCTCACCCGGACTAGCGGGAGTCTACGAGCAGTACTTC. Amino acids: CASSPGLAGVYEQYF. Using reference TRBV18 and TRBJ2-7 for the parts outside the CDR3, the full variable domain is NAGVMQNPRHLVRRRGQEARLRCSPMKGHSHVYWYRQLPEEGLKFMVYLQKENIIDESGMPKERFSAEFPKEGPSILRIQQVVRGDSAAYFCASSPGLAGVYEQYFGPGTRLTVT.

This chain connects TRBV7-3 to TRBJ2-3, with TRBD1 as a possible D gene (5 bases). The CDR3 contains 14 residues. Looked up from germline, CDR1 is SGHTA and CDR2 is FQGTGA. V lost 5 bases to trimming and J lost 2 bases, with 11 bases between them. The DNA of the CDR3 is TGTGCCAGCAGCGCCGGACACCACACAGATACGCAGTATTTT. Protein sequence: CASSAGHHTDTQYF.

This chain uses TRBV27 with TRBJ1-1; D gene ambiguous. The CDR3 spans 13 residues. V was cut by 0 bases and J by 1 base, with 3 bases left in between. Germline V gene lookup returns CDR1 MNHEY and CDR2 SMNVEV (reference sequence). CDR3 bases: TGTGCCAGCAGTTTATCGCGGAACACTGAAGCTTTCTTT. Protein: CASSLSRNTEAFF.

J is TRBJ1-6 and V is TRBV9; D unresolved. This CDR3 region has 19 residues. Germline V lookup: CDR1 SGDLS, CDR2 YYNGEE. Trimming stripped 0 bases from V and 4 bases from J, with 20 bases between. The CDR3 reads CASSVVVRTDIPYNSPLHF. The CDR3 DNA reads TGTGCCAGCAGCGTAGTGGTCCGTACCGACATCCCATATAATTCACCCCTCCACTTT.